Listed below are T cell receptor beta chains from one sample, sequenced in a study of PD-L1 blockade in urothelial cancer. TCRdb's table, derived via immunoSEQ multiplex PCR, lists solely in-frame clones and lacks some. The sample records 45,000 to 50,000 clones, around 74% being singletons. The sequenced sample was PBMCs, obtained around atezolizumab (anti-PD-L1) treatment. The receptor set was obtained from a man aged 65 to 85 with urothelial cancer. The CDR3 runs from the conserved cysteine through the conserved F or W. The D gene is left open where the match is weak. Only part of the rows carry a size: once, few, many, or a class if the clone is expanded.

.	.	TRBV28	TRBJ2-7	CATTQVGRTRAGGEQYF	TGTGCCACCACTCAAGTTGGGAGAACCCGCGCCGGGGGCGAGCAGTACTTC
few	TRBD1	TRBV4-1	TRBJ2-7	CASTQYPGGTYEQYF	TGCGCCAGCACCCAATATCCAGGGGGCACCTACGAGCAGTACTTC
.	.	TRBV11-3	TRBJ2-5	CVSSLGSSGQETQYF	TGTGTCAGCAGCTTAGGGAGTAGCGGACAAGAGACCCAGTACTTC
.	.	TRBV4-1	TRBJ1-5	CASSQDRGSWGEQPQHF	TGCGCCAGCAGCCAAGATCGAGGTAGTTGGGGGGAACAGCCCCAGCATTTT
once	.	TRBV30	TRBJ2-3	CAWRLVTDTQYF	TGTGCCTGGCGACTAGTAACAGATACGCAGTATTTT
.	TRBD1	TRBV6-5	TRBJ2-7	CASSYSGYRGEVQYF	TGTGCCAGCAGTTACTCGGGTTACAGGGGGGAGGTGCAGTACTTC
.	TRBD2	TRBV30	TRBJ2-1	CALTGTSGRAYNEQFF	TGTGCCCTCACCGGGACTAGCGGGAGGGCCTACAATGAGCAGTTCTTC
.	.	TRBV7-9	TRBJ2-3	CASSLEEFGTDTQYF	TGTGCCAGCAGCTTAGAAGAGTTCGGTACAGATACGCAGTATTTT
.	.	TRBV14	TRBJ1-1	CASSRGGQAGNTEAFF	TGTGCCAGCAGCCGAGGTGGGCAGGCGGGGAACACTGAAGCTTTCTTT
.	.	TRBV19	TRBJ2-7	CASSIGQLGDEQYF	TGTGCCAGTAGTATTGGACAGCTTGGGGACGAGCAGTACTTC
.	TRBD1	TRBV30	TRBJ1-1	CAWSFPDRDTEAFF	TGTGCCTGGAGTTTCCCGGACAGGGACACTGAAGCTTTCTTT
.	.	TRBV19	TRBJ2-2	CASSISEFTGELFF	TGTGCCAGTAGTATTAGTGAGTTCACCGGGGAGCTGTTTTTT
.	.	TRBV4-1	TRBJ1-4	CASSEVLMMVGEKLFF	TGCGCCAGCAGCGAGGTCCTCATGATGGTTGGGGAAAAACTGTTTTTT
few	.	TRBV2	TRBJ1-2	CASNPDRGNDYGYTF	TGTGCCAGCAATCCGGACCGGGGGAACGACTATGGCTACACCTTC
.	.	TRBV5-1	TRBJ2-3	CASSPSGEDTQYF	TGCGCCAGCAGCCCCTCGGGAGAGGATACGCAGTATTTT
.	TRBD2	TRBV28	TRBJ2-3	CASTPGGGRGSTDTQYF	TGTGCCAGCACTCCCGGAGGCGGGAGGGGGAGCACAGATACGCAGTATTTT
.	.	TRBV30	TRBJ2-2	CAWSVMTGELFF	TGTGCCTGGAGTGTTATGACCGGGGAGCTGTTTTTT
.	.	TRBV4-1	TRBJ2-2	CATRPGVGRSGELFF	TGCGCCACCCGACCCGGGGTTGGGAGGTCTGGGGAGCTGTTTTTT
.	TRBD1	TRBV19	TRBJ2-7	CASSIMTGDYEQYF	TGTGCCAGTAGTATTATGACAGGGGACTACGAGCAGTACTTC
.	TRBD2	TRBV5-1	TRBJ2-1	CASSLAGASGGKNEQFF	TGCGCCAGCAGCTTGGCCGGCGCATCGGGAGGGAAAAATGAGCAGTTCTTC
.	.	TRBV19	TRBJ1-5	CASSWGHGEPQHF	TGTGCCAGTAGTTGGGGTCACGGGGAGCCCCAGCATTTT
.	.	TRBV18	TRBJ1-1	CASSPGSSGTEAFF	TGTGCCAGCTCACCAGGCTCGTCGGGTACTGAAGCTTTCTTT
.	TRBD1	TRBV2	TRBJ1-5	CASSGQGDQPQHF	TGTGCCAGCAGTGGACAGGGGGATCAGCCCCAGCATTTT